These 7 T cell receptor beta chains came from one sample sequenced in a study of blood T cell repertoires in COVID-19 (dated by TCRdb to the early 2020s). Library construction relied on the immunoSEQ multiplex PCR assay. TCRdb retrieved this table from immuneACCESS and kept in-frame rearrangements only. Not all clones are present; in checked studies, unresolved V genes account for under half, and no reason is known for the remainder. For this sample the table gives some 380,000 clones, of which more than 75% were detected only once. The top ten clonotypes cover roughly 1.2% of the sample. What was sequenced was peripheral blood. These receptor sequences come from a human donor with acute or convalescent COVID-19. The donor label of this sample is uncertain.

The chain couples TRBV29-1 to TRBJ2-1; 9 positions agree with TRBD2. V lost 5 bases, J lost 2 bases, and 7 bases stayed unmatched. This CDR3 contains 15 residues. Looked up from germline, CDR1 is SQVTM and CDR2 is ANQGSEA. In DNA form, the CDR3 reads TGCAGCGTTCCGAACCGACTAGCGGCCTACAATGAGCAGTTCTTC. It translates to CSVPNRLAAYNEQFF.

Worth noting for this clone: The identical CDR3 is also encoded by other nucleotide sequences in the sample. The chain is built from TRBV5-1 and TRBJ1-2; D may be TRBD1 (6 bases). Per the germline V gene, CDR1 is SGHRS and CDR2 is YFSETQ. CDR3 length equals 15 residues. Trimming shortened V by 1 base and J by 1 base, and 11 bases separated the two germline ends. The CDR3 DNA sequence: TGCGCCAGCAGCTTGACAGGGACGGGTAACTATGGCTACACCTTC. Translating gives CASSLTGTGNYGYTF.

The rearrangement uses TRBV4-1 and TRBJ2-1, with 7 bases identical to TRBD2. Losses at the gene ends were 0 bases for V and 6 bases for J; bases not matched to a gene: 11. Germline assignment: CDR1 MGHRA and CDR2 YSYEKL. CDR3 length: 17 residues. The CDR3 sequence is CASSQDPASGESNEQFF. The CDR3 DNA is TGCGCCAGCAGCCAAGACCCTGCTAGCGGAGAATCCAATGAGCAGTTCTTC.

The CDR3 sequence is CASSQALYAGGNTIYF. The DNA for the CDR3 is TGCGCCAGCAGCCAAGCACTTTATGCGGGTGGAAACACCATATATTTT. The J gene is TRBJ1-3, the V gene TRBV4-1; D gene uncertain. This CDR3 region has 16 residues. Germline V gene sequence: CDR1 MGHRA, CDR2 YSYEKL. V dropped 1 base and J dropped 3 bases, with 13 bases sitting between them.

V usage is TRBV11-2 and J usage is TRBJ2-5; 7 bases are a match to TRBD2. The germline CDR1 and CDR2 sequences are SGHAT and FQNNGV. J gave up 6 bases and V 0 bases, and 13 bases lay outside the gene matches. The CDR3 has 17 amino acids. The chain's CDR3 is CASSLEGGVAGVQTQYF. DNA for the CDR3: TGTGCCAGCAGCTTAGAAGGTGGGGTCGCGGGAGTACAGACCCAGTACTTC.

This clone appeared a few times. Sequence at one end of the junction differs from germline and may be a read error. This chain connects TRBV7-9 to TRBJ2-7; no clear D gene. Germline V gene sequence: CDR1 SEHNR, CDR2 FQNEAQ (reference sequence). This CDR3 region has 13 residues. The CDR3 reads CASSPRDSPVSSF. CDR3 nucleotide sequence: TGTGCCAGCAGCCCGAGAGATTCTCCCGTGAGTAGCTTC.

This clone was detected a few times. This chain connects TRBV5-1 to TRBJ1-2; 8 bases map to TRBD1. The CDR3 is 15 residues long. Germline CDR1 is SGHRS and CDR2 is YFSETQ. The V segment lost 5 bases and the J segment 8 bases; nucleotides outside the gene matches: 14. DNA of the CDR3: TGCGCCAGCAGAACCGGGACAGGCTTCTTAGGGGGCTACACCTTC. Its protein is CASRTGTGFLGGYTF.